Following are 31 T cell receptor beta chains from one sample sequenced in a study of identical twins. TCRdb passed the 5' RACE reads through MiXCR, listing each CDR3 protein once. Seen here are a few hundred thousand distinct CDR3 sequences, around 15% observed once, and the top ten hold less than 0.5%. The same sample was also used in a study of yellow fever vaccine responses in identical twins.

Sequencing was carried out using CD4+ T cells sorted from blood. The receptors shown here come from a woman under 30 in good health.

This clonotype was counted between two and nine times. The V gene is TRBV7-9, the J gene TRBJ2-7; D call uncertain. V lost 6 bases and J 5 bases, leaving 17 bases between the germline ends. Germline V gene lookup returns CDR1 SEHNR and CDR2 FQNEAQ (reference sequence). CDR3 length: 14 residues. CDR3 sequence reads: CASRPDGVADEQYV. CDR3 nucleotide sequence: TGTGCCAGCAGACCCGACGGAGTTGCGGACGAGCAGTACGTC.

The genes are TRBV11-2 and TRBJ2-1; D remains unclear. V was trimmed by 5 bases and J by 4 bases, leaving 18 bases between them. This CDR3 is built from 16 residues. Looked up from germline, CDR1 is SGHAT and CDR2 is FQNNGV. CDR3 bases: TGTGCCAGCAGCCTCGTTCGGTCTCTACTATACAATGAGCAGTTCTTC. Protein sequence: CASSLVRSLLYNEQFF.

The chain recombines TRBV13 with TRBJ2-7; 12 nucleotides match TRBD2. The CDR3 is 17 residues long. Germline CDR1 is PRHDT and CDR2 is FYEKMQ (reference sequence). V shed 0 bases and J 4 bases; nucleotides not matched to a gene: 7. The chain's CDR3 is CASSLGSTSGRRYEQYF. The CDR3, as DNA: TGTGCCAGCAGCTTAGGGTCTACTAGCGGGAGGCGTTACGAGCAGTACTTC.

This rearrangement joins TRBV10-3 to TRBJ2-3; tentative D call: TRBD1 (6 bases). The CDR3 totals 13 residues. Germline CDR1 and CDR2: ENHRY and SYGVKD. V lost 10 bases and J lost 2, with 13 bases in between. CDR3 loop: CATQTGHTDTQYF. The CDR3, as DNA: TGTGCCACCCAGACAGGCCACACAGATACGCAGTATTTT.

The chain uses TRBV6-1 and TRBJ2-2; 7 nucleotides align to TRBD1. Trimming at V came to 8 bases and at J to 3 bases, leaving 9 bases not matched to a gene. Per germline, CDR1 MNHNS and CDR2 SASEGT. The CDR3 loop spans 15 amino acids. As DNA, the CDR3 is TGTGCCAGCTACCACCCGGGACAGTACACCGGGGAGCTGTTTTTT. Protein product: CASYHPGQYTGELFF.

This clonotype was recorded a few times. CDR3 loop: CASSLGPPGRSQYF. The DNA of the CDR3 is TGCGCCAGCAGCTTGGGGCCCCCGGGTAGATCGCAGTACTTC. The rearrangement joins TRBV5-1 to TRBJ2-7, with unresolved D. From germline, CDR1 is SGHRS and CDR2 YFSETQ. This CDR3 region has 14 residues. The V end was cut by 0 bases, the J end by 9 bases, with 16 bases between.

This chain joins TRBV11-2 and TRBJ2-3; maybe TRBD2 (6 bases). The CDR3 sequence is 15 residues long. Germline V gene data show CDR1 as SGHAT and CDR2 as FQNNGV. V was trimmed by 5 bases and J by 4 bases, leaving 16 bases between them. This CDR3 is CASSPSRGNSDTQYF. CDR3 bases: TGTGCCAGCAGCCCGTCGCGCGGGAACTCAGATACGCAGTATTTT.

This clonotype came up a few times. The chain carries TRBV25-1 and TRBJ2-1, with 8 bases that match TRBD2. This CDR3 is built from 13 residues. Germline CDR1 MGHDK, CDR2 SYGVNS. V shed 7 bases and J 8 bases; nucleotides not matched to a gene: 7. The CDR3 spells CASTRAGADEQFF. The CDR3 region has the DNA TGTGCCAGCACCCGAGCGGGGGCGGATGAGCAGTTCTTC.

J is TRBJ2-1 and V is TRBV7-9; D is unresolved. The CDR3 loop spans 15 amino acids. V shed 2 bases and J shed 5 bases, with 13 bases lying between them. Germline CDR1 reads SEHNR; CDR2 reads FQNEAQ (reference sequence). For the CDR3, the DNA is TGTGCCAGCAGCTTAACGGCCGGGTTTGACAATGAGCAGTTCTTC. Translated, it gives CASSLTAGFDNEQFF. Full variable domain (outside the CDR3, taken from reference TRBV7-9 and TRBJ2-1): DTGVSQNPRHKITKRGQNVTFRCDPISEHNRLYWYRQTLGQGPEFLTYFQNEAQLEKSRLLSDRFSAERPKGSFSTLEIQRTEQGDSAMYLCASSLTAGFDNEQFFGPGTRLTVL.

This clonotype has ten or more counts. This rearrangement joins TRBV6-1 to TRBJ2-3, with 7 bases aligning to TRBD2. The V segment lost 5 bases and the J segment 2 bases; nucleotides outside the gene matches: 7. Per the germline V gene, CDR1 is MNHNS and CDR2 is SASEGT. This CDR3 is built from 15 residues. CDR3 sequence: CASSPRLAATDTQYF. As DNA, the CDR3 is TGTGCCAGCAGTCCGCGACTAGCCGCCACAGATACGCAGTATTTT.

This clonotype was counted only a few times. The chain has TRBV3-1 and TRBJ1-1; D possibly corresponds to TRBD1 (5 bases). The V and J ends lost 2 bases and 10 bases respectively, with 14 bases between them. Germline assignment: CDR1 LGHDT and CDR2 YNNKEL (reference sequence). CDR3 length: 13 amino acids. In DNA, the CDR3 is TGTGCCAGCAGCCAAAGACCCAGGGAAGGAGCTTTCTTT. It translates to CASSQRPREGAFF.

The CDR3 nucleotides are TGCAGTGCTAAAACTAGCGGGGTCCAAGAGACCCAGTACTTC. It codes for CSAKTSGVQETQYF. V usage is TRBV20-1 and J usage is TRBJ2-5; 10 nucleotides align to TRBD2. CDR1 is DFQATT, CDR2 SNEGSKA, per germline (reference sequence). After removal of 4 bases from V and 1 base from J, the junction contained 3 bases not matched to a gene. The CDR3 sequence is 14 residues long.

This sequence joins TRBV5-1 and TRBJ2-2; D call uncertain. Trimming stripped 2 bases from V and 8 bases from J, with 10 bases between. CDR1 is SGHRS, CDR2 YFSETQ, per germline. The CDR3 sequence is 13 residues long. In DNA, the CDR3 is TGCGCCAGCAGCTTAGGTTACTCGGGGGAGCTGTTTTTT. This sequence encodes CASSLGYSGELFF.

This clonotype was counted at least ten times. CDR3 protein: CASSLAGGPVYEQFF. The CDR3 bases are TGTGCCAGCAGTTTAGCGGGAGGGCCGGTATATGAGCAGTTCTTC. This sequence joins TRBV7-3 and TRBJ2-1, with 11 bases aligning to TRBD2. Germline V gene sequence: CDR1 SGHTA, CDR2 FQGTGA. The CDR3 runs to 15 residues. V lost 6 bases, J lost 8 bases, and 9 bases stayed unmatched.

This clonotype was picked up many times. This rearrangement joins TRBV4-2 to TRBJ1-3; no clear D gene. The germline V and J ends were trimmed by 0 bases and 3 bases, with 9 bases remaining between them. The germline V gene has CDR1 LGHNA and CDR2 YNFKEQ. This CDR3 has 15 residues. The CDR3 DNA sequence: TGTGCCAGCAGCCAAGAGGGCCCAAATGGAAACACCATATATTTT. This gives the protein CASSQEGPNGNTIYF.

The V call is TRBV20-1, the J call TRBJ2-2; D is ambiguous. The CDR3 loop spans 14 amino acids. Germline V CDR1 and CDR2: DFQATT, SNEGSKA (reference sequence). V was clipped by 3 bases and J by 0 bases, with 8 bases between them. CDR3 amino acids: CSASAISNTGELFF. In nucleotides, the CDR3 is TGCAGTGCTAGCGCCATTTCGAACACCGGGGAGCTGTTTTTT.

V is TRBV2 and J is TRBJ1-1, with 7 bases fitting TRBD1. Looked up from germline, CDR1 is SNHLY and CDR2 is FYNNEI. The CDR3 runs 15 residues. Losses at the gene ends were 4 bases for V and 1 base for J; bases not matched to a gene: 6. CDR3 protein: CASSARRTGNTEAFF. In DNA, the CDR3 is TGTGCCAGCAGTGCGCGCCGGACAGGGAACACTGAAGCTTTCTTT.

CDR3 nucleotide sequence: TGTGCCATCAGCCTTCTGGCAGATACGCAGTATTTT. Protein: CAISLLADTQYF. The rearrangement links TRBV10-3 to TRBJ2-3; no clear D. The V gene lost 6 bases and the J gene lost 4 bases, with 8 bases spanning the gap. The CDR3 extends over 12 amino acids. Germline CDR1 and CDR2: ENHRY and SYGVKD.

The sample holds a few counts of this clonotype. This chain connects TRBV6-1 to TRBJ2-3; D is unresolved. The germline V gene has CDR1 MNHNS and CDR2 SASEGT. This CDR3 has 17 amino acids. V lost 6 bases and J 2 bases, leaving 21 bases between the germline ends. In nucleotides, the CDR3 is TGTGCCAGCAGCACGCCGCTGGCCGCCGGAACCACAGATACGCAGTATTTT. As protein: CASSTPLAAGTTDTQYF.

This clonotype has more than one count but fewer than ten. This chain connects TRBV24-1 to TRBJ2-2, with D tentatively TRBD1 or TRBD2 (5 bases each). Between the trimmed V and J ends, which lost 12 bases and 2 bases, there was a span of 15 bases. CDR3 length: 14 residues. In germline, CDR1 is KGHDR, CDR2 SFDVKD. In DNA, the CDR3 is TGTGCCGTCCGGGACCGATCCAACACCGGGGAGCTGTTTTTT. This sequence encodes CAVRDRSNTGELFF.

This clonotype was picked up many times. The chain employs TRBV7-8 and TRBJ1-2; D call uncertain. In germline, CDR1 is SGHVS, CDR2 FQNEAQ. CDR3 length: 12 amino acids. Trimming stripped 2 bases from V and 6 bases from J, with 7 bases between. In DNA form, the CDR3 reads TGTGCCAGCAGCTTACAAGGAAATGGCTACACCTTC. It is translated as CASSLQGNGYTF.

This clonotype came up a few times. The V gene is TRBV27, the J gene TRBJ1-1; D is undetermined. CDR3 length: 13 residues. The germline gives CDR1 MNHEY, CDR2 SMNVEV (reference sequence). Trimming shortened V by 5 bases and J by 5 bases, and 12 bases separated the two germline ends. CDR3 region: CASSPTLGTEAFF. The CDR3 DNA follows: TGTGCCAGCAGTCCCACCCTTGGTACTGAAGCTTTCTTT.

The chain combines TRBV5-6 with TRBJ2-5; TRBD2 matches 8 bases. V trimming: 5 bases; J trimming: 5 bases; junction bases outside the gene matches: 5. The CDR3 spans 13 residues. In germline, CDR1 is SGHDT, CDR2 YYEEEE. The CDR3 reads CASSSVAGETQYF. CDR3 nucleotide sequence: TGTGCCAGCAGTTCCGTAGCGGGGGAGACCCAGTACTTC.

This clonotype was seen only a few times. The V call is TRBV5-6, the J call TRBJ2-4, with 9 bases aligning to TRBD2. V trimming: 2 bases; J trimming: 7 bases; junction bases outside the gene matches: 10. CDR3 length equals 16 residues. Germline CDR1 is SGHDT and CDR2 is YYEEEE. The CDR3 DNA is TGTGCCAGCAGCTTCGGTAGAATAGCGGGAGTGAACATTCAGTACTTC. Protein product: CASSFGRIAGVNIQYF.

For this clonotype: Its ends do not fully match the called genes, so a read error is possible. The chain employs TRBV29-1 and TRBJ2-1; weak D call: TRBD2 (5 bases). CDR1 is SQVTM and CDR2 is ANQGSEA in the germline V gene. CDR3 length equals 13 residues. As DNA, the CDR3 is TGCAGCGTTGAAGTCATAATCCGGGGTATCAGCCTCTTC. Amino acid sequence: CSVEVIIRGISLF.

This clonotype was found a few times. The CDR3 DNA reads as TGTGCCAGCAGCTTAGCGCAGGGGTGGGGCACTGAAGCTTTCTTT. Translation gives CASSLAQGWGTEAFF. V is TRBV7-9 and J is TRBJ1-1; tentatively, D is TRBD1 (6 bases). Germline lookup yields CDR1 SEHNR and CDR2 FQNEAQ (reference sequence). Trimming removed 0 bases from V and 4 bases from J, with 12 bases in between. This CDR3 comprises 15 residues.

This clonotype was observed at least ten times. The rearrangement uses TRBV6-5 and TRBJ1-1; a possible D gene is TRBD1 (5 bases). Germline loops: CDR1 MNHEY, CDR2 SVGAGI. V lost 2 bases and J 2 bases, leaving 9 bases between the germline ends. This CDR3 contains 14 residues. The CDR3 DNA sequence: TGTGCCAGCAGTTACCTCCAGGGTAACACTGAAGCTTTCTTT. It yields the protein CASSYLQGNTEAFF.

The J gene is TRBJ1-6, the V gene TRBV5-1, with 8 bases that match TRBD1. Trimming removed 5 bases from V and 7 bases from J; junction bases left unmatched: 11. The CDR3 has 16 amino acids. Germline V CDR1 and CDR2: SGHRS, YFSETQ. CDR3 in DNA: TGCGCCAGCAGGCTAGGACAGGGTGTAAAGAATTCACCCCTCCACTTT. As protein: CASRLGQGVKNSPLHF.

This clonotype was counted a few times. This chain links TRBV19 with TRBJ1-5; D uncertain. CDR3 size: 15 residues. Germline V gene data show CDR1 as LNHDA and CDR2 as SQIVND (reference sequence). Trimming shortened V by 3 bases and J by 2 bases, and 11 bases separated the two germline ends. DNA of the CDR3: TGTGCCAGTAGTATTGTATCCATGGGCAATCAGCCCCAGCATTTT. Translating it yields CASSIVSMGNQPQHF.

The CDR3 sequence is CASSLGGPLGEQFF. CDR3 DNA sequence: TGTGCCAGCAGCTTAGGAGGACCCCTGGGAGAGCAGTTCTTC. This chain uses TRBV7-2 with TRBJ2-1; D unclear. Trimming pared 1 base from V and 10 bases from J, leaving 14 bases between. The CDR3 covers 14 residues. In germline, CDR1 is SGHTA, CDR2 FQGNSA.

The chain carries TRBV11-2 and TRBJ2-3; TRBD2 might be the D (6 bases). V gave up 2 bases and J gave up 2 bases, with 17 bases separating them. Germline CDR1 and CDR2: SGHAT and FQNNGV. CDR3 size: 17 residues. CDR3 sequence reads: CASSLSHLGGSTDTQYF. The CDR3 DNA reads TGTGCCAGCAGCTTATCTCACCTGGGGGGTTCCACAGATACGCAGTATTTT.